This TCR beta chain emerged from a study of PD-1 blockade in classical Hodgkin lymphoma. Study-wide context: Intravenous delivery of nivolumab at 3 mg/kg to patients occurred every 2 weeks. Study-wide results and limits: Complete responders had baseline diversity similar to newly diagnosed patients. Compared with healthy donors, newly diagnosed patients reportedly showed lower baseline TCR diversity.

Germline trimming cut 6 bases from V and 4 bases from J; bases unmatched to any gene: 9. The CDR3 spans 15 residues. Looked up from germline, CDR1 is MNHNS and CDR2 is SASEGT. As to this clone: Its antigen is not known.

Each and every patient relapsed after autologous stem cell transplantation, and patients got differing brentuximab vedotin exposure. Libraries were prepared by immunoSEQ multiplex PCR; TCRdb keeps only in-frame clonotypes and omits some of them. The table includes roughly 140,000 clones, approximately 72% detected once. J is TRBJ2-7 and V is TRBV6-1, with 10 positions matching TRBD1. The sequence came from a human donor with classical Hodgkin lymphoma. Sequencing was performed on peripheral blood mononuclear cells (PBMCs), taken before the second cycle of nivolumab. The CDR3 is CASSGQGQGVYEQYF. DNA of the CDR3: TGTGCCAGCAGCGGACAAGGACAGGGGGTATACGAGCAGTACTTC.